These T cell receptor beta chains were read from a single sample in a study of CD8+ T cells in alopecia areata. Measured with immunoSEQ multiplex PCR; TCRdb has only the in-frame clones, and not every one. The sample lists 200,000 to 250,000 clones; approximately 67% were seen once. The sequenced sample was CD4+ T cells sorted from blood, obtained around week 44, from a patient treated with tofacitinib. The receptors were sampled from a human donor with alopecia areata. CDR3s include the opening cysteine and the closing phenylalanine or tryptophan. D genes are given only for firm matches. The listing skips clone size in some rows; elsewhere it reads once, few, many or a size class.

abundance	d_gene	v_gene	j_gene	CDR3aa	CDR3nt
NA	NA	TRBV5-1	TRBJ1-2	CASSLSTNYGYTF	TGCGCCAGCAGCTTGTCCACAAACTATGGCTACACCTTC
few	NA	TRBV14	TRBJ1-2	CASSQEVRASFNYGYTF	TGTGCCAGCAGCCAAGAAGTCAGGGCCTCCTTTAACTATGGCTACACCTTC
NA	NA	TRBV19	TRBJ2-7	CASSNRTISGQYF	TGTGCCAGTAGTAACCGGACAATAAGCGGGCAGTACTTC
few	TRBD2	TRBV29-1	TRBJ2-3	CSVELGGDTQYF	TGCAGCGTTGAATTGGGGGGGGATACGCAGTATTTT
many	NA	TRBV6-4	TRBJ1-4	CASSPGKEKLFF	TGTGCCAGCAGCCCCGGAAAGGAAAAACTGTTTTTT
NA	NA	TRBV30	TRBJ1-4	CAWSAGDNEKLFF	TGTGCCTGGAGTGCAGGGGATAATGAAAAACTGTTTTTT
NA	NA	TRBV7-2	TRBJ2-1	CASSWGGLNEQFF	TGTGCCAGCAGCTGGGGGGGCCTCAATGAGCAGTTCTTC
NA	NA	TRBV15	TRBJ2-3	CATRYRDPLLDTQYF	TGTGCCACCAGATACCGGGACCCCCTTCTAGATACGCAGTATTTT
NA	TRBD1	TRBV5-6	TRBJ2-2	CASSLWGQGSGELFF	TGTGCCAGCAGCTTGTGGGGACAGGGATCCGGGGAGCTGTTTTTT
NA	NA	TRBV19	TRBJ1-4	CASTQGLKELFF	TGTGCCAGTACCCAGGGGTTGAAAGAACTGTTTTTT
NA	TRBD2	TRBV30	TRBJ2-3	CAWSSRGGPSDTQYF	TGTGCCTGGAGTTCCCGGGGGGGGCCTTCAGATACGCAGTATTTT
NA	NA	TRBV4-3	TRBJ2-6	CASSQALSGANVLTF	TGCGCCAGCAGCCAAGCCCTCTCTGGGGCCAACGTCCTGACTTTC
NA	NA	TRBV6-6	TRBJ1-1	CASSWGTSNTGAFF	TGTGCCAGCAGTTGGGGGACCTCGAACACTGGAGCTTTCTTT
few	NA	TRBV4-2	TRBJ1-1	CASSQTRVTEAFF	TGTGCCAGCAGCCAAACTCGGGTAACTGAAGCTTTCTTT
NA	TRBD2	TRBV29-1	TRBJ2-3	CSVEGTSGGRTDTQYF	TGCAGCGTTGAAGGGACTAGCGGGGGCCGCACAGATACGCAGTATTTT
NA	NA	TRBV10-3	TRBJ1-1	CAIGAGGIAFF	TGTGCCATCGGGGCGGGGGGAATAGCTTTCTTT
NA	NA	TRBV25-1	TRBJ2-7	CASSEYREQYF	TGTGCCAGCAGTGAATACAGAGAGCAGTACTTC
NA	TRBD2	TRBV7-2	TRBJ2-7	CASSFAGGPDEQYF	TGTGCCAGCAGCTTTGCGGGGGGGCCGGACGAGCAGTACTTC
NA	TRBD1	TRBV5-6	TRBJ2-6	CASSGVTGFGANVLTF	TGTGCCAGCAGCGGGGTGACAGGGTTTGGGGCCAACGTCCTGACTTTC
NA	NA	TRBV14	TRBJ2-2	CASKVVGTGELFF	TGTGCCAGCAAGGTGGTCGGCACCGGGGAGCTGTTTTTT
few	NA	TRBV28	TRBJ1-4	CASSPRTITGLGKLFF	TGTGCCAGCAGTCCCCGTACTATCACAGGTTTGGGGAAACTGTTTTTT
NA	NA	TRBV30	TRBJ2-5	CAWSVNQETQYF	TGTGCCTGGAGTGTTAATCAAGAGACCCAGTACTTC
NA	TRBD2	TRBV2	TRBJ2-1	CASNHRLAGGYSSYNEQFF	TGTGCCAGCAATCACCGACTAGCGGGGGGCTATAGCTCCTACAATGAGCAGTTCTTC
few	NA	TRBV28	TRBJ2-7	CASSLEGRRQYF	TGTGCCAGCAGTTTAGAAGGGCGGAGACAGTACTTC
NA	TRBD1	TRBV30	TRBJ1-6	CAWSVSRTGKNSPLHF	TGTGCCTGGAGTGTGTCAAGGACAGGGAAGAATTCACCCCTCCACTTT
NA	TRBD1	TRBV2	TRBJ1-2	CASSTFPGTGGYGYTF	TGTGCCAGCAGTACTTTCCCCGGGACAGGGGGCTATGGCTACACCTTC
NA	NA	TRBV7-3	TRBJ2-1	CASSSLAGSYNEQFF	TGTGCCAGCAGCTCCCTAGCAGGGTCCTACAATGAGCAGTTCTTC
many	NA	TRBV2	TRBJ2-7	CASSEYRNHEQYF	TGTGCCAGCAGTGAGTACAGGAACCACGAGCAGTACTTC
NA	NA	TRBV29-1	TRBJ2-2	CSAVQGIGELFF	TGCAGCGCTGTCCAGGGGATCGGGGAGCTGTTTTTT
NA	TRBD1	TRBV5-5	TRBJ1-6	CASSTGTGDSPLHF	TGTGCCAGCAGCACCGGGACAGGGGATTCACCCCTCCACTTT
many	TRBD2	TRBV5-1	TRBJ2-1	CASSQRTSGGDEQFF	TGCGCCAGCAGCCAACGGACTAGCGGGGGCGATGAGCAGTTCTTC
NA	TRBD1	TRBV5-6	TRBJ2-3	CASSWAPGTATTDTQYF	TGTGCCAGCAGCTGGGCTCCCGGGACAGCCACAACAGATACGCAGTATTTT
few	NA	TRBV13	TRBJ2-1	CASSHSEGRSYNEQFF	TGTGCCAGCAGCCACTCCGAGGGCCGCTCCTACAATGAGCAGTTCTTC
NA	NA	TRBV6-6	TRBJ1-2	CASSYSQDYTF	TGTGCCAGCAGTTACTCGCAGGACTACACCTTC
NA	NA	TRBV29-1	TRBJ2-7	CSVSRDAPYEQYF	TGCAGCGTTTCCCGGGACGCACCCTACGAGCAGTACTTC
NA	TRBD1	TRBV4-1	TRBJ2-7	CASSQPGQGTYEQYF	TGCGCCAGCAGCCAGCCGGGACAGGGGACCTACGAGCAGTACTTC
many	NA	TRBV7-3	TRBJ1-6	CASSLARNSPLHF	TGTGCCAGCAGCTTAGCTCGGAATTCACCCCTCCACTTT
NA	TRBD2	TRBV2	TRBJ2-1	CASSEEGLAALEQFF	TGTGCCAGCAGTGAAGAGGGACTAGCGGCACTTGAGCAGTTCTTC
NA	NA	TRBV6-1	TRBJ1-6	CASSDGAFAPESPLHF	TGTGCCAGCAGTGATGGTGCCTTTGCCCCTGAATCACCCCTCCACTTT
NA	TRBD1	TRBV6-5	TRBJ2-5	CASSRQGRETQYF	TGTGCCAGCAGTCGACAGGGCCGCGAGACCCAGTACTTC
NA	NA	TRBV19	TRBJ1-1	CASKIPTRNTEAFF	TGTGCCAGTAAAATCCCGACACGGAACACTGAAGCTTTCTTT
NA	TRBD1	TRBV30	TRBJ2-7	CAWRPTGQGFPEQYF	TGTGCCTGGAGACCAACGGGACAGGGATTCCCCGAGCAGTACTTC
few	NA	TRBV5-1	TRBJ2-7	CASSSGLDSYEQYF	TGCGCCAGCAGCTCGGGGTTAGACTCCTACGAGCAGTACTTC
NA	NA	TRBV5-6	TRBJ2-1	CASSGGSSYNEQFF	TGTGCCAGCAGCGGGGGCAGCTCCTACAATGAGCAGTTCTTC
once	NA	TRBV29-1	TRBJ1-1	CSVTKDGDEAFF	TGCAGCGTAACTAAGGACGGAGACGAAGCTTTCTTT
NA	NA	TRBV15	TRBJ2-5	CATSRDTGSRETQYF	TGTGCCACCAGCAGAGATACGGGGAGTCGGGAGACCCAGTACTTC